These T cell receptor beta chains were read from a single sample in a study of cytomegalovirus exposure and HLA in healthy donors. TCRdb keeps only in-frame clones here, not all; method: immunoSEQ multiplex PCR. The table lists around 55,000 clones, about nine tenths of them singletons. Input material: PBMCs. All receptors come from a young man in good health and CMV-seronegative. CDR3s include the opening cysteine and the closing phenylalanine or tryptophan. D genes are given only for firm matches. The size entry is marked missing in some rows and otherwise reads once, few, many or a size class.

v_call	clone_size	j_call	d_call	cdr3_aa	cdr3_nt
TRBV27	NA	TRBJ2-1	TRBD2	CASSFAGGSYNEQFF	TGTGCCAGCAGTTTCGCGGGAGGTTCATACAATGAGCAGTTCTTC
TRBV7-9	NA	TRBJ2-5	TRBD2	CASSPTAGEAQYF	TGTGCCAGCAGCCCGACAGCGGGAGAGGCCCAGTACTTC
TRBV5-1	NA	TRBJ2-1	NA	CASSLNFGSSFF	TGCGCCAGCAGCTTGAATTTTGGCTCCTCGTTCTTC
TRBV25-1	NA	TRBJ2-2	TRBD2	CASSESLAGETGELFF	TGTGCCAGCAGTGAATCTCTAGCGGGAGAAACCGGGGAGCTGTTTTTT
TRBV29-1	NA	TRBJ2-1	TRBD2	CSARGGSYNEQFF	TGCAGCGCCCGCGGGGGGAGCTACAATGAGCAGTTCTTC
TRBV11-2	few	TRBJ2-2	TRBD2	CASSLRTTSGANTGELFF	TGTGCCAGCAGCTTACGTACCACTAGCGGGGCGAACACCGGGGAGCTGTTTTTT
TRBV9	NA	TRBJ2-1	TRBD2	CASSVVGGSSYNEQFF	TGTGCCAGCAGCGTAGTCGGCGGGAGCTCCTACAATGAGCAGTTCTTC
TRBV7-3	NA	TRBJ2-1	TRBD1	CASSASGGEYYNEQFF	TGTGCCAGCAGCGCATCAGGGGGCGAGTACTACAATGAGCAGTTCTTC
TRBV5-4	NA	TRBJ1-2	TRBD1	CASSYRRQGARGYTF	TGTGCCAGCAGCTACCGCAGACAGGGGGCGAGGGGCTACACCTTC
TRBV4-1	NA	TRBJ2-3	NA	CASSQEFPFSTDTQYF	TGCGCCAGCAGCCAAGAGTTCCCCTTTTCGACAGATACGCAGTATTTT
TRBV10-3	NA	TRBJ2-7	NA	CAISESFPPHEQYF	TGTGCCATCAGTGAGTCGTTCCCTCCCCACGAGCAGTACTTC
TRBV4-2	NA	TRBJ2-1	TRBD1	CASSQEQGSYNEQFF	TGTGCCAGCAGCCAAGAACAGGGGTCCTACAATGAGCAGTTCTTC
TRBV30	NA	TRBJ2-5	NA	CAWSSRWETQYF	TGTGCCTGGAGTTCTCGGTGGGAGACCCAGTACTTC
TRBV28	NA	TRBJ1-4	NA	CASSSHRATNEKLFF	TGTGCCAGCAGTTCCCACAGGGCAACTAATGAAAAACTGTTTTTT
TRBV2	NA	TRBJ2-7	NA	CASSEYGGYEQYF	TGTGCCAGCAGTGAATACGGCGGATACGAGCAGTACTTC
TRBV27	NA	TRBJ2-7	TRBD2	CASSSFTSGGSYEQYF	TGTGCCAGCAGTTCGTTTACTAGCGGGGGTTCCTACGAGCAGTACTTC
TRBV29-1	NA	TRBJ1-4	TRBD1	CSVSPGQGRAKLFF	TGCAGCGTCTCACCGGGACAGGGCCGGGCAAAACTGTTTTTT
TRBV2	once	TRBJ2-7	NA	CASAAYEQYF	TGTGCCAGCGCCGCGTACGAGCAGTACTTC
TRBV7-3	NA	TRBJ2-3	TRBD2	CASSLRGGAGSTDTQYF	TGTGCCAGCAGCTTAAGGGGGGGAGCGGGGAGCACAGATACGCAGTATTTT
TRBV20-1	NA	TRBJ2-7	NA	CSARGYDEQYF	TGCAGTGCTAGGGGCTACGACGAGCAGTACTTC
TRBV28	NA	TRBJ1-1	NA	CASSFPLLNEAFF	TGTGCCAGCAGTTTTCCCCTACTTAATGAAGCTTTCTTT
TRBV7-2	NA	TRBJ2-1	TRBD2	CASSLLAGGGNEQFF	TGTGCCAGCAGCTTACTAGCGGGAGGGGGGAATGAGCAGTTCTTC
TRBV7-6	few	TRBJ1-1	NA	CASSLGTRQRNTEAFF	TGTGCCAGCAGCTTAGGGACAAGGCAGCGGAACACTGAAGCTTTCTTT
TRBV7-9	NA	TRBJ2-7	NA	CASSLAGAEEQYF	TGTGCCAGCAGCTTAGCAGGGGCGGAGGAGCAGTACTTC
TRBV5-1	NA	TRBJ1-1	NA	CASSRDGEAEAFF	TGCGCCAGCAGCCGTGACGGGGAGGCTGAAGCTTTCTTT
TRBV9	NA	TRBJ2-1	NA	CASSVQQGIYNEQFF	TGTGCCAGCAGCGTACAACAGGGCATCTACAATGAGCAGTTCTTC
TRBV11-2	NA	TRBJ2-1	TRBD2	CASSRRTSGSGQFF	TGTGCCAGCAGCCGCCGGACTAGCGGGAGCGGGCAGTTCTTC
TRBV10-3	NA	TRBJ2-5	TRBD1	CAISEPTDRGRETQYF	TGTGCCATCAGTGAGCCCACGGACAGGGGGCGAGAGACCCAGTACTTC
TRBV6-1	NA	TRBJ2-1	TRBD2	CASSETTSGSYNEQFF	TGTGCCAGCAGCGAAACTACTAGCGGGAGTTACAATGAGCAGTTCTTC